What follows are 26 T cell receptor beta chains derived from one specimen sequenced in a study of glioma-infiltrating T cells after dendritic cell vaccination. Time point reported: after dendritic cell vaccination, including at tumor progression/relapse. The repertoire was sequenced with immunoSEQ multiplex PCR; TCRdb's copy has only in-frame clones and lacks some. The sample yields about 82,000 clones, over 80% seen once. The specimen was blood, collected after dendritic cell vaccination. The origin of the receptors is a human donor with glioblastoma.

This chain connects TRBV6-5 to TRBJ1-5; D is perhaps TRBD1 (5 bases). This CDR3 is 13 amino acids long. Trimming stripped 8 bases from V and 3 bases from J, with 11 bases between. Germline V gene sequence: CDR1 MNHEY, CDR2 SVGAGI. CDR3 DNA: TGTGCCAGCGGCCAGGACAACAATCAGCCCCAGCATTTT. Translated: CASGQDNNQPQHF.

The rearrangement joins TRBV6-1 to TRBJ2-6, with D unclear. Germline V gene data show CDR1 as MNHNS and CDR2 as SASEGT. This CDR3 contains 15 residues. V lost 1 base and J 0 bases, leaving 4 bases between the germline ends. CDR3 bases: TGTGCCAGCAGTGAAGGAGGCTCTGGGGCCAACGTCCTGACTTTC. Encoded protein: CASSEGGSGANVLTF.

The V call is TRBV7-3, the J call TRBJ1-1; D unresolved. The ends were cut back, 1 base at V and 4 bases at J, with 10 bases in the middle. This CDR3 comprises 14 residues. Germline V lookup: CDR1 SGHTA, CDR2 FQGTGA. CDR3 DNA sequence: TGTGCCAGCAGCTTAATGGTGGGGAGCACTGAAGCTTTCTTT. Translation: CASSLMVGSTEAFF.

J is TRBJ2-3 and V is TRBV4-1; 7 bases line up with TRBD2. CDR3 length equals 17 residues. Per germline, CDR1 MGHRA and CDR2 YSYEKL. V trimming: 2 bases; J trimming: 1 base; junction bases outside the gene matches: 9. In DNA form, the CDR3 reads TGCGCCAGCAGCCAACCCCTTTTACGGGGGGGCACAGATACGCAGTATTTT. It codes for CASSQPLLRGGTDTQYF.

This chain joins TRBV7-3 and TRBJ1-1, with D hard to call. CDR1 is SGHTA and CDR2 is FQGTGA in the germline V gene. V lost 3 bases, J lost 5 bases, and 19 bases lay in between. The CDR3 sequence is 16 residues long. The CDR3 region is CASSFSGSKGGTEAFF. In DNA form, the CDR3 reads TGTGCCAGCAGCTTCTCCGGGTCAAAAGGCGGGACTGAAGCTTTCTTT.

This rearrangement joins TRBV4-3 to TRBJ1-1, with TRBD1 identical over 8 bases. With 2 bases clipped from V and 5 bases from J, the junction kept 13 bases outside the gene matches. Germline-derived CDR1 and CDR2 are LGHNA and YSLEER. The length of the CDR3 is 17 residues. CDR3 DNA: TGCGCCAGCAGCCAATACCGACAGGGGAGTGGAGGGACTGAAGCTTTCTTT. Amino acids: CASSQYRQGSGGTEAFF.

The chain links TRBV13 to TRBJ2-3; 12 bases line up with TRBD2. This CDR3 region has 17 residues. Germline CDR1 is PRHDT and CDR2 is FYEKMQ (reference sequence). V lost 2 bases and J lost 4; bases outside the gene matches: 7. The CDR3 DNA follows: TGTGCCAGCAGCTTACCCCTAGCGGGGGGGCCGGCAGATACGCAGTATTTT. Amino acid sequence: CASSLPLAGGPADTQYF.

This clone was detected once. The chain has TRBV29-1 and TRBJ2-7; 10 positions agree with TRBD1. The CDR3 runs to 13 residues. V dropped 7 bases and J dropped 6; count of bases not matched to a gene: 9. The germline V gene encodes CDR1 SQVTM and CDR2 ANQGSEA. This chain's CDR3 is CSAGPGTGAEQYF. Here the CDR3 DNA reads TGCAGCGCCGGACCCGGGACAGGGGCCGAGCAGTACTTC.

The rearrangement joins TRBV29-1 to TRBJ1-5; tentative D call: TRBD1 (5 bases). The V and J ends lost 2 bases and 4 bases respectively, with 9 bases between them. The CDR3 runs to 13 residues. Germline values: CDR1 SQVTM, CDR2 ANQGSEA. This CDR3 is CSVEIRANQPQHF. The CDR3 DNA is TGCAGCGTTGAAATCAGGGCTAATCAGCCCCAGCATTTT.

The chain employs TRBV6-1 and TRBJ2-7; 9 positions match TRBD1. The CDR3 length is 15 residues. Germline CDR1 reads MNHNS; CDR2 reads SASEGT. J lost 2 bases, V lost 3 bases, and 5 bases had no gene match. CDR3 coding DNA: TGTGCCAGCAGTGATTCGACAGGGGGACCCTACGAGCAGTACTTC. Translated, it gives CASSDSTGGPYEQYF.

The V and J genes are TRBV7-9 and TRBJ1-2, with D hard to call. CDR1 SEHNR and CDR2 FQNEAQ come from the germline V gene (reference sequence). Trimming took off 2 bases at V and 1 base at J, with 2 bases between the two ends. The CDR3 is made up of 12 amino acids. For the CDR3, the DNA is TGTGCCAGCAGCTTACTTAACTATGGCTACACCTTC. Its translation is CASSLLNYGYTF.

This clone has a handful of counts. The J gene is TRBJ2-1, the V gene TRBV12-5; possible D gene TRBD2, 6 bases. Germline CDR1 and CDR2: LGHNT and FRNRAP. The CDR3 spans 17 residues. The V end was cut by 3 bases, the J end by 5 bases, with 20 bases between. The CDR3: CASGFAFRGRGNNEQFF. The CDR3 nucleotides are TGTGCTAGTGGTTTTGCTTTCCGAGGGCGGGGCAACAATGAGCAGTTCTTC.

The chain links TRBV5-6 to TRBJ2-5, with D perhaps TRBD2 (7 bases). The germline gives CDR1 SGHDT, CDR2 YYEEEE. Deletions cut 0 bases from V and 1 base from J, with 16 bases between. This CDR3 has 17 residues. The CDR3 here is CASSLDLRGARQETQYF. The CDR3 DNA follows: TGTGCCAGCAGCTTGGATCTCCGGGGGGCTCGCCAAGAGACCCAGTACTTC.

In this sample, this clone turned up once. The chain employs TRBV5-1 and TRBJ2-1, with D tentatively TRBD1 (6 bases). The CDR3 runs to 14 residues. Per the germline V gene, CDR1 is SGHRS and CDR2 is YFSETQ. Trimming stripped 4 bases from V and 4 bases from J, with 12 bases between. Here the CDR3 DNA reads TGCGCCAGCAGCCCCATGGACAGATACAATGAGCAGTTCTTC. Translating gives CASSPMDRYNEQFF.

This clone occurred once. The CDR3 DNA sequence: TGCGCCAGCAGCTTCACGGACTTGACGGTCTACGAGCAGTACTTC. Its protein is CASSFTDLTVYEQYF. This chain connects TRBV5-1 to TRBJ2-7; possible D gene TRBD2, 5 bases. The germline gives CDR1 SGHRS, CDR2 YFSETQ. The CDR3 totals 15 residues. Deletions cut 2 bases from V and 3 bases from J, with 15 bases between.

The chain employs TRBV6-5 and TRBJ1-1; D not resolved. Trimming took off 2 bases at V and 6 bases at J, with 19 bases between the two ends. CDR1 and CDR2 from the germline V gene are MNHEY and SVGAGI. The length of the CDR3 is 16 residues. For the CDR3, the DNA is TGTGCCAGCAGTTACGGGCAGGAGGGATTGCGGGCTGAAGCTTTCTTT. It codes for CASSYGQEGLRAEAFF.

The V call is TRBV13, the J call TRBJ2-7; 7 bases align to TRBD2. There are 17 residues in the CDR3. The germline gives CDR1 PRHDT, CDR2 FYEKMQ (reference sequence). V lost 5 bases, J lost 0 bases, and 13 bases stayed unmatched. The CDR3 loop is CASSLVRRAGSSYEQYF. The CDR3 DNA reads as TGTGCCAGCAGCCTGGTCAGAAGAGCGGGGAGCTCCTACGAGCAGTACTTC.

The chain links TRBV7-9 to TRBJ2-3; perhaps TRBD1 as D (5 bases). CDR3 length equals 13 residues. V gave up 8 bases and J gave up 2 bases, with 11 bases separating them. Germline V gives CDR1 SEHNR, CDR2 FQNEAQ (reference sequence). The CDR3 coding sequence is TGTGCCAGCCTCTGGGGCGACACAGATACGCAGTATTTT. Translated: CASLWGDTDTQYF.

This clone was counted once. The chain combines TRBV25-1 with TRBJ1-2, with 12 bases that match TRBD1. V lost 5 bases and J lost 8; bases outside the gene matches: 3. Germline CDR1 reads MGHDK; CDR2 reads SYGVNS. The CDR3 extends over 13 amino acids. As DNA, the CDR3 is TGTGCCAGCAGTCAGGGGACAGGGGGCGGCTACACCTTC. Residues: CASSQGTGGGYTF.

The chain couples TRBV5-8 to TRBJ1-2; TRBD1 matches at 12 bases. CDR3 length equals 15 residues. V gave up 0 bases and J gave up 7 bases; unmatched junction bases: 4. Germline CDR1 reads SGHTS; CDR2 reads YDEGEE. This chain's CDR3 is CASSLVGQGARGYTF. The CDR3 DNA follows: TGTGCCAGCAGCTTGGTGGGACAGGGGGCGCGTGGCTACACCTTC.

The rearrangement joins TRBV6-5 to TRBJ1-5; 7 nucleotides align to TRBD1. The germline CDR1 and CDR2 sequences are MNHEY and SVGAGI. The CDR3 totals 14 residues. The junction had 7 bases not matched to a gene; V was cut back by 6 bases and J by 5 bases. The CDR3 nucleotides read TGTGCCAGCAGCCTGGACAGGCGGGATCAGCCCCAGCATTTT. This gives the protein CASSLDRRDQPQHF.

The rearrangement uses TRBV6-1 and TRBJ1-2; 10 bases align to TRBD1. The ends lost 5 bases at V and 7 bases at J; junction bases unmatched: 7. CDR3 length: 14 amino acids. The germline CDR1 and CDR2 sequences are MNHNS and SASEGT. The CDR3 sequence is CASSPDRGRGGYTF. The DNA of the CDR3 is TGTGCCAGCAGTCCAGACAGGGGGCGCGGTGGCTACACCTTC.

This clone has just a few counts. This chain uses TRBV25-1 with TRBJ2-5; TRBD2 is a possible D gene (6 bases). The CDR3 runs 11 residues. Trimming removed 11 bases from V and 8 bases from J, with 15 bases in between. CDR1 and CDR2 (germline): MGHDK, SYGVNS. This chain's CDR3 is CAASPGGTQYF. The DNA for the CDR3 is TGTGCCGCATCCCCCGGGGGAACCCAGTACTTC.

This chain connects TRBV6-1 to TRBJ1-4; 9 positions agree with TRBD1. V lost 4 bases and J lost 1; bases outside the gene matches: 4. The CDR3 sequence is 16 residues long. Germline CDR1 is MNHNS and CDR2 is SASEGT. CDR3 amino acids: CASSGDRDRTNEKLFF. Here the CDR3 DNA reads TGTGCCAGCAGTGGGGACAGGGATAGAACTAATGAAAAACTGTTTTTT.

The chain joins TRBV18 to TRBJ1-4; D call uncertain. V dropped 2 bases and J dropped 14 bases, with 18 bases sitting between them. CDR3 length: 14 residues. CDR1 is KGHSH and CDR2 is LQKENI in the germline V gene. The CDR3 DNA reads TGTGCCAGCTCACCAGTGAGGAGCCCACCCCACCTGTTTTTT. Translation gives CASSPVRSPPHLFF.

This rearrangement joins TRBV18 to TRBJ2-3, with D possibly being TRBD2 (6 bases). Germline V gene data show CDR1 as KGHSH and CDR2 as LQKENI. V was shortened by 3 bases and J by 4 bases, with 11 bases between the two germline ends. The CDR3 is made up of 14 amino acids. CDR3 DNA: TGTGCCAGCTCACCTGGGGGGTCGTCAGATACGCAGTATTTT. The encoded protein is CASSPGGSSDTQYF.